This TCR beta chain was captured in a study of persistence of HIV-infected CD4 T cells. Study at large: Up to about 200 mL blood was drawn at multiple time points; a couple of donors had single-time leukapheresis.

The immunoSEQ assay was version 4, run in survey mode. Here immunoSEQ multiplex PCR was the method, and the copy in TCRdb shows in-frame clones only, minus some. The sample records about 20,000 clones, about 60% being singletons. Study-wide findings and caveats: Compared with CD3/CD28-stimulated cells, CMV- and Gag-responding cells showed lower TCRbeta richness.

Cells were stimulated with overlapping HIV-1 Gag 15-mer peptides. Sorting selected CD4+ T cells upregulating both CD40 ligand and CD69. CD4+ T cell counts exceeded 400 cells/uL; CMV serology was positive. A roughly 18-hour stimulation of CD8-depleted PBMCs used anti-CD28/CD49d costimulation, CD40-blocking antibody and enfuvirtide. The CDR3 has 15 amino acids. V dropped 6 bases and J dropped 0; count of bases not matched to a gene: 4. CDR1 and CDR2 from the germline V gene are MNHNY and SVGAGI (reference sequence). This clone was observed a single time. As yet, its antigen is unknown. The chain has TRBV6-6 and TRBJ2-1; 8 bases are a match to TRBD1. Here the sequenced sample was CD4+ T cells sorted from PBMCs after roughly 19-hour stimulation, taken from a patient who received antiretroviral therapy. The TCR sequence derives from an adult woman with HIV who was CMV-seropositive. CDR3 bases: TGTGCCAGCAGACTTACAGGGGGCTCCTACAATGAGCAGTTCTTC. Translated: CASRLTGGSYNEQFF.